What follows is one T cell receptor beta chain and its context. The sample belongs to a study of blood T cell repertoires in COVID-19. As for the study in general: Sites across the United States, Italy and Spain contributed samples from acute and convalescent COVID-19. The cDNA or gDNA used as material had been derived from T cells, B-cell-depleted T cells, or PBMCs.

V lost 6 bases and J lost 5, with 17 bases in between. In germline, CDR1 is SGHTA, CDR2 FQGNSA. The length of the CDR3 is 15 residues. Generated by immunoSEQ multiplex PCR, the TCRdb table keeps only in-frame clones and is missing some. The sample carries about 100,000 clones, around four fifths recorded once. The chain is built from TRBV7-2 and TRBJ2-1, with D possibly matching TRBD1 (6 bases). The source material was peripheral blood. The receptor comes from a man in his 70s with active or convalescent COVID-19. For the CDR3, the DNA is TGTGCCAGCAGTAGTTGGGGGACACCCGACAATGAGCAGTTCTTC. This sequence encodes CASSSWGTPDNEQFF.